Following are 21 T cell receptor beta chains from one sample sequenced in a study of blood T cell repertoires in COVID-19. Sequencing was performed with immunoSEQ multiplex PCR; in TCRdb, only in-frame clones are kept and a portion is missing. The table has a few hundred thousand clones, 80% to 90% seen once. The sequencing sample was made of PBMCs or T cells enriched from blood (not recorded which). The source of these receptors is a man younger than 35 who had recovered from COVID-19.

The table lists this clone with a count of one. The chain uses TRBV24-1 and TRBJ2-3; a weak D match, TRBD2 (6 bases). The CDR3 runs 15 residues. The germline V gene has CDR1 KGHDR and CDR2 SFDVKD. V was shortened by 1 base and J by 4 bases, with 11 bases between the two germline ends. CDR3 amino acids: CATSDFSGPADTQYF. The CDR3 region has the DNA TGTGCCACCAGTGATTTTAGCGGCCCCGCAGATACGCAGTATTTT.

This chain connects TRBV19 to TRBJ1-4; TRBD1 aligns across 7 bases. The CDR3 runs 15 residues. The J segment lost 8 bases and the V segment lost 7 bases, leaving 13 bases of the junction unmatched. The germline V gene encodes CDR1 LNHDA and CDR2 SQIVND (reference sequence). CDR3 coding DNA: TGTGCCAGTAAAGAGACAGGGTTCGAGGAAGAAAAACTGTTTTTT. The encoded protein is CASKETGFEEEKLFF.

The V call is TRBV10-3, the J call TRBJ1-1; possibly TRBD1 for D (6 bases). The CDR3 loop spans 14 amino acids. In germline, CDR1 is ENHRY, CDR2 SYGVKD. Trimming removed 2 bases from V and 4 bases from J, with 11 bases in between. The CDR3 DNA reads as TGTGCCATCAGTGAGAACAGGGTCGTCACTGAAGCTTTCTTT. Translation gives CAISENRVVTEAFF.

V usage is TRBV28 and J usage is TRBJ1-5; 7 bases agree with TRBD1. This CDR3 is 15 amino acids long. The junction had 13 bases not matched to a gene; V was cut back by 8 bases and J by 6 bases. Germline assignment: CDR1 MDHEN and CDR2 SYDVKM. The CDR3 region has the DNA TGTGCCAGCCTATTCCGGGACAGAAATATTCAGCCCCAGCATTTT. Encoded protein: CASLFRDRNIQPQHF. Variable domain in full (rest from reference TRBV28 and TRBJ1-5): DVKVTQSSRYLVKRTGEKVFLECVQDMDHENMFWYRQDPGLGLRLIYFSYDVKMKEKGDIPEGYSVSREKKERFSLILESASTNQTSMYLCASLFRDRNIQPQHFGDGTRLSIL.

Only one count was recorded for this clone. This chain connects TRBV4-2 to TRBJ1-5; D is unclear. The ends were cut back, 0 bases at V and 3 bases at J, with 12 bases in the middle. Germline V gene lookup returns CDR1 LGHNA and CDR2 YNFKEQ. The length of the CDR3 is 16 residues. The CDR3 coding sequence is TGTGCCAGCAGCCAAGATCCGCAGGAACTCAATCAGCCCCAGCATTTT. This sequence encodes CASSQDPQELNQPQHF.

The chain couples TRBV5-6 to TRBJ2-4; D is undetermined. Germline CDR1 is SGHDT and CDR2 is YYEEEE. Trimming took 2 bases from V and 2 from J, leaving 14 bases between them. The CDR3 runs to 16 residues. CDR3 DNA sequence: TGTGCCAGCAGCTTTGGTAGACTCACTTCCAAAAACATTCAGTACTTC. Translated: CASSFGRLTSKNIQYF.

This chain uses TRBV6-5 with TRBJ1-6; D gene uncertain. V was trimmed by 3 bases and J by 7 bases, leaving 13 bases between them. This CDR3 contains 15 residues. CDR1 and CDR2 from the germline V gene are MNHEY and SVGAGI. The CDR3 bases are TGTGCCAGCAGTTATGGGTACCTCGGGAATTCACCCCTCCACTTT. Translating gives CASSYGYLGNSPLHF.

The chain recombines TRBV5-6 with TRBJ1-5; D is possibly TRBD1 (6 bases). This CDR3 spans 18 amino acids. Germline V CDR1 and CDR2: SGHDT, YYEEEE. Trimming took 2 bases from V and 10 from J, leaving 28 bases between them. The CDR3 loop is CASSFKGMARGGGNPQHF. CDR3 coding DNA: TGTGCCAGCAGCTTTAAAGGAATGGCCAGGGGAGGGGGGAATCCCCAGCATTTT.

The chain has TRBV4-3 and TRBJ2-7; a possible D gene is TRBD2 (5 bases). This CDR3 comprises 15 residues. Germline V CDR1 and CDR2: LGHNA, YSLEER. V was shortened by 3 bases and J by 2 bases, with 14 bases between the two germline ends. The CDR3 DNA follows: TGCGCCAGCAGCCAGGGGAGAGGTACAGCCTACGAGCAGTACTTC. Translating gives CASSQGRGTAYEQYF.

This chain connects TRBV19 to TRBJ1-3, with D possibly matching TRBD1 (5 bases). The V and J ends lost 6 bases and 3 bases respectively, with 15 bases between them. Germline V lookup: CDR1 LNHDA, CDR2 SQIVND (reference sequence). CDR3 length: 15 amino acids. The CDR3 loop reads CASSPDIPYGNTIYF. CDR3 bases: TGTGCCAGTAGCCCGGACATCCCCTATGGAAACACCATATATTTT.

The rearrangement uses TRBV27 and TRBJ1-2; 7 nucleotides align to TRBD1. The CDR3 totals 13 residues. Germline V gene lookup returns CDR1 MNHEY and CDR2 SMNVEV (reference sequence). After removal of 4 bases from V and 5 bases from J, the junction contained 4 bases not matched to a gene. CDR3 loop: CASSSYRGYGYTF. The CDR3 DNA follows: TGTGCCAGCAGTTCTTACAGGGGTTATGGCTACACCTTC.

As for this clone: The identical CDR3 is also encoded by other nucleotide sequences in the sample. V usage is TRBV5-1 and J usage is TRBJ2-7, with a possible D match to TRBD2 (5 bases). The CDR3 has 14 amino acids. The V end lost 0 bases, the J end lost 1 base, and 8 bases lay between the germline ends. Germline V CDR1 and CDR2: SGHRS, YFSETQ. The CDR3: CASSLGGSSYEQYF. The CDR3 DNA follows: TGCGCCAGCAGCTTGGGAGGGAGTTCCTACGAGCAGTACTTC.

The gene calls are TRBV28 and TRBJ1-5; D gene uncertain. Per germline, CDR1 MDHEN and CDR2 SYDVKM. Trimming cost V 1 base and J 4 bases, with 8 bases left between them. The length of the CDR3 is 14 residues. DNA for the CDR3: TGTGCCAGCAGTTTATTGGAGGGAAATCAGCCCCAGCATTTT. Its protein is CASSLLEGNQPQHF. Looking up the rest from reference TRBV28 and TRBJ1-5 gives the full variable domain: DVKVTQSSRYLVKRTGEKVFLECVQDMDHENMFWYRQDPGLGLRLIYFSYDVKMKEKGDIPEGYSVSREKKERFSLILESASTNQTSMYLCASSLLEGNQPQHFGDGTRLSIL.

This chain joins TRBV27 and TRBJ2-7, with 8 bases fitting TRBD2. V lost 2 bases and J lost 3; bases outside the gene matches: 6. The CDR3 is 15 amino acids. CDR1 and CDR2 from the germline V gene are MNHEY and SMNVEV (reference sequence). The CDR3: CASSLSWLAGYEQYF. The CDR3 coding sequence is TGTGCCAGCAGTTTAAGTTGGCTAGCGGGCTACGAGCAGTACTTC.

DNA for the CDR3: TGCAGCGCTCCCGGGTGGGTTAACAACGATGAGCAGTTCTTC. It specifies CSAPGWVNNDEQFF. The V and J genes are TRBV29-1 and TRBJ2-1; D unresolved. Trimming shortened V by 7 bases and J by 8 bases, and 21 bases separated the two germline ends. This CDR3 comprises 14 residues. Germline CDR1 reads SQVTM; CDR2 reads ANQGSEA.

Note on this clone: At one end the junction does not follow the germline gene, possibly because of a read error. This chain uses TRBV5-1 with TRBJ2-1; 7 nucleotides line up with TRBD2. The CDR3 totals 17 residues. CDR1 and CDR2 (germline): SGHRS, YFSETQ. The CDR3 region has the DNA TGCGCCAGCAGCTTGGTACCGGGACTACCCTCCAACAATGAGCAGTTCTTC. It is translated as CASSLVPGLPSNNEQFF.

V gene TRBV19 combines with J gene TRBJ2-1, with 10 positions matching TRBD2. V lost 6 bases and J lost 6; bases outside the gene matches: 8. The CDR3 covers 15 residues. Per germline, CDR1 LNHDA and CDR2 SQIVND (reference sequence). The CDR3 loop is CASSWASGRANEQFF. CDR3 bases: TGTGCCAGTAGCTGGGCGAGCGGGAGGGCCAATGAGCAGTTCTTC.

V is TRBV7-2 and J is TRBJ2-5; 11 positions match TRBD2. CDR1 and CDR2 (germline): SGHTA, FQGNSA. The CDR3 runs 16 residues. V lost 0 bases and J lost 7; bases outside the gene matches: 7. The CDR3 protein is CASSLAASGGSGTQYF. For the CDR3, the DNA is TGTGCCAGCAGCTTAGCGGCTAGCGGGGGGTCGGGGACCCAGTACTTC.

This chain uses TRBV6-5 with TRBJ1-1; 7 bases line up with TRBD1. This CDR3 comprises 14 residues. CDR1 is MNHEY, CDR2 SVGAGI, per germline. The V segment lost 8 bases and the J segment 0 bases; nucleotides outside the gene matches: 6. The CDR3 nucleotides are TGTGCCAGCGGGACAGATAGAATGAACACTGAAGCTTTCTTT. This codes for CASGTDRMNTEAFF.

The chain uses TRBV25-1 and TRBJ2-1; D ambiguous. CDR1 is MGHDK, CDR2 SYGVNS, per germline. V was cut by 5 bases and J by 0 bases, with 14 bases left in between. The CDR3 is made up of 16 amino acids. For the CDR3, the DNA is TGTGCCAGCAGTAAGAGCCCGATTAGCTCCTACAATGAGCAGTTCTTC. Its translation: CASSKSPISSYNEQFF.

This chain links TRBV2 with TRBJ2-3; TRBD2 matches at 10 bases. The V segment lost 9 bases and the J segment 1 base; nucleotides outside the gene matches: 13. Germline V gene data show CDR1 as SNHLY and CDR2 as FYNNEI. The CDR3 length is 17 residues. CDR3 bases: TGTGCCAGATCCGGGACTAGCGCCATGTGGGGCACAGATACGCAGTATTTT. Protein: CARSGTSAMWGTDTQYF.